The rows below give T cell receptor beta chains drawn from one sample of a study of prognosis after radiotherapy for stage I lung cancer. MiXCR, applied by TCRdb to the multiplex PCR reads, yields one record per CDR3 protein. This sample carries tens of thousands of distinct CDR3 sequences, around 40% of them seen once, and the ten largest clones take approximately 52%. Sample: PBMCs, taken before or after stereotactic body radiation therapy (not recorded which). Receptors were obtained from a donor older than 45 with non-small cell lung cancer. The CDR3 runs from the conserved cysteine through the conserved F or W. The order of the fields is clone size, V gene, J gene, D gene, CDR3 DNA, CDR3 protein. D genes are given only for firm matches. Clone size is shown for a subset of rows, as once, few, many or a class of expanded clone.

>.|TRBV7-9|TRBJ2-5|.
TGTGCCAGCAGCCAGTCGGGCAACCGGGTGGGGACCCAGTACTTC
CASSQSGNRVGTQYF
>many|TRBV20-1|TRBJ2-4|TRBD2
TGCAGTGCTAGAGACCCCACTAGCGGGAGTCAAAGCATTCAGTACTTC
CSARDPTSGSQSIQYF
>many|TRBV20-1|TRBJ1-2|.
TGCAGTGCTAGGGACAGAACTATTGACGGCTACACCTTC
CSARDRTIDGYTF
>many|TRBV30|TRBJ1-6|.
TGTGCCTGGACCCATGAGGTTAATTCACCCCTCCACTTT
CAWTHEVNSPLHF
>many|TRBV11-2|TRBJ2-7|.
TGTGCCAGCAGCTTAGAGCGGGGGCACTCCTACGAGCAGTACTTC
CASSLERGHSYEQYF
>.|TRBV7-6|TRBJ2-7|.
TGTGCCAGCAGCGCGGGCGTGGACTCCTACGAGCAGTACTTC
CASSAGVDSYEQYF
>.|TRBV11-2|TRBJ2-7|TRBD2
TGTGCCAGCAGCTTGGGACTAGCGGGGGGCCACGAGCAGTACTTC
CASSLGLAGGHEQYF
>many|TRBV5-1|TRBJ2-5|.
TGCGCCAGCAGCTTATTCCCGGGAAACCAAGAGACCCAGTACTTC
CASSLFPGNQETQYF
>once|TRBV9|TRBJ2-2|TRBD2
TGTGCCAGCAGCGACGGGACTAGCGGGGGTGTCACCGGGGAGCTGTTTTTT
CASSDGTSGGVTGELFF
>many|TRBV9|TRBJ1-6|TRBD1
TGTGCCAGCAGCGGGACAGGGGGAGGATCACCCCTCCACTTT
CASSGTGGGSPLHF
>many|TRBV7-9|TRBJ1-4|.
TGTGCCAGCAGCTTAGTCCAGTTCAGGAGGGATGAAAAACTGTTTTTT
CASSLVQFRRDEKLFF
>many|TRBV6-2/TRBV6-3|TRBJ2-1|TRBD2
TGTGCCAGCCTAGCGGGAGGTTTATACAATGAGCAGTTCTTC
CASLAGGLYNEQFF
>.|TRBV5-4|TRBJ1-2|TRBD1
TGTGCCAGCACCACCCCCCGACAGGGCCCCTATGGCTACACCTTC
CASTTPRQGPYGYTF
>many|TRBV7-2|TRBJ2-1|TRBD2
TGTGCCAGCGGCACTAGCGGGCCCAATGAGCAGTTCTTC
CASGTSGPNEQFF
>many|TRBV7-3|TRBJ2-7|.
TGTGCCAGCAGCTTAATCCATGGCCCCTACGAGCAGTACTTC
CASSLIHGPYEQYF
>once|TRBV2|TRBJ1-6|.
TGTGCCAGCAGTCCCGGTATGGGGTCACCCCTCCACTTT
CASSPGMGSPLHF
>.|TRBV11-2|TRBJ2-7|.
TGTGCCAGCAGCTTAGAGTGGGGGCACTCATACGAGCAGTACTTC
CASSLEWGHSYEQYF
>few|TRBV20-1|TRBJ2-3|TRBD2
TGCAGTGCTAGAGAGGGGACTAGCGGGATACGAAGCACAGATACGCAGTATTTT
CSAREGTSGIRSTDTQYF
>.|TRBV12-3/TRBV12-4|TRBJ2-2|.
TGTGCCAGCAGTCCATCCAGCGGACACACCTGGGAGCTGTTTTTT
CASSPSSGHTWELFF
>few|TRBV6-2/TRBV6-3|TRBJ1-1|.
TGTGCCAGCAGTCTCAGGGAAGCAAACACTGAAGCTTTCTTT
CASSLREANTEAFF
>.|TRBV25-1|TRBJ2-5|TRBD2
TGTGCCAGCAGTACCCTATCGGGAGGGATCCAAGAGACCCAGTACTTC
CASSTLSGGIQETQYF
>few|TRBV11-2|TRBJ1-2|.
TGTGCCAGCAGCCGGGGGGGGGGACCCATCTATGGCTACACCTTC
CASSRGGGPIYGYTF
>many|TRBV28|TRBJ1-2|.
TGTGCCAGCAGTTTATTGGGGGTTGACTATGGCTACACCTTC
CASSLLGVDYGYTF
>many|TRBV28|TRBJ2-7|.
TGTGCCAGCAGTTTCCCAGCACAGGGTTCTGGCGAGCAGTACTTC
CASSFPAQGSGEQYF
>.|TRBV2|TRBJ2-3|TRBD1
TGTGCAAGCAGTGAAGGACAGGGACACACAGATACGCAGTATTTT
CASSEGQGHTDTQYF
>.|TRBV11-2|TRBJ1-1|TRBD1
TGTGCCAGCAGCTGGGGACAGGGGTGGACCCGGAACACTGAAGCTTTCTTT
CASSWGQGWTRNTEAFF
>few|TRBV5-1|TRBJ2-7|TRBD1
TGCGCCAGCAGCTCGGGACGGACAGGGGGCTACGAGCAGTACTTC
CASSSGRTGGYEQYF
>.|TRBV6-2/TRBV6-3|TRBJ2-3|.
TGTGCCAGCGCCTTTGAGCGTGGGTATGGCACAGATACGCAGTATTTT
CASAFERGYGTDTQYF
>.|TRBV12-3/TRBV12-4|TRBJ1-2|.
TGTGCCAGCAGTCCACCAGGACAACCCCTCTATGGCTACACCTTC
CASSPPGQPLYGYTF
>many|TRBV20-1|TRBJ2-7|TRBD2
TGCAGTGCGAGGAGCGGGAGTAAAGACGAGCAGTACTTC
CSARSGSKDEQYF
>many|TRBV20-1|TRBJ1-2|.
TGCAGTGCTAGTTCGGCGGGAGGCTACACCTTC
CSASSAGGYTF
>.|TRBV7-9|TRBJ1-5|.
TGTGCCAGCAGCTTAGCGGGAGGCAATCAGCACAAGCATTTT
CASSLAGGNQHKHF
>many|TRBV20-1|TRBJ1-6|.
TGCAGTGCTAGAGAGACCTTTGGGTCCTATAATTCACCCCTCCACTTT
CSARETFGSYNSPLHF
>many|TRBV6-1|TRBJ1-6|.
TGTGCCAGCAGTCCAACAACTCGGAGCTCCTATAATTCACCCCTCCACTTT
CASSPTTRSSYNSPLHF
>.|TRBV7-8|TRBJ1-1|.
TGTGCCAGCAGCTTAGTAGTATGGGACCGGAACACTGAAGCTTTCTTT
CASSLVVWDRNTEAFF
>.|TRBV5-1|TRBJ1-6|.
TGCGCCAGCAGCTTGGCTCAGCGGTGGAATTCACCCCTCCACTTT
CASSLAQRWNSPLHF
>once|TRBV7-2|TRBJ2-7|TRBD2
TGTGCCAGTAGCTTAGTCGCGGGAGGGCCCCACGAGCAGTACTTC
CASSLVAGGPHEQYF
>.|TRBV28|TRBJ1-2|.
TGTGCCAGCAGTCTTCAGCCTGCCACGACGTATGGCTACACCTTC
CASSLQPATTYGYTF
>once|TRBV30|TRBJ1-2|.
TGTGCCTGGAGTGCCCGCTATGGCTACACCTTC
CAWSARYGYTF
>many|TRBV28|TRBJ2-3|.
TGTGCCAGCAGTTTCCGTCAACGACCGGAGTATAGCACAGATACGCAGTATTTT
CASSFRQRPEYSTDTQYF
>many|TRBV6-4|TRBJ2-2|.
TGTGCCAGCAGCCAAAACACCGGGGAGCTGTTTTTT
CASSQNTGELFF
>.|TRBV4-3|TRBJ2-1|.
TGCGCCAGCAGTCACAGGTTCATACGGTCACCCCTCAACTTC
CASSHRFIRSPLNF
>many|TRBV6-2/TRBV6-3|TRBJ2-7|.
TGTGCCAGCGGGGTCGAGCAGTACTTC
CASGVEQYF
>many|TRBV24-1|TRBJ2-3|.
TGTGCCACCAGTGACCCTAGGACCCCTGACACAGATACGCAGTATTTT
CATSDPRTPDTDTQYF
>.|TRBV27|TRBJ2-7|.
TGTGCCAGCAGTTTAGGACAGACCTACGAGCAGTACTTC
CASSLGQTYEQYF
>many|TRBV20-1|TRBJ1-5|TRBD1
TGCAGTGCCCGTCGCGGGACAGGCAATCAGCCCCAGCATTTT
CSARRGTGNQPQHF
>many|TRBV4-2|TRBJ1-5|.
TGTGCCAGCAGCCAAGTGGGGGGGGAGGGGCTGGGTCAGCCCCAGCATTTT
CASSQVGGEGLGQPQHF
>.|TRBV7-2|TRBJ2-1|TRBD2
TGTGCCAGCAGCTCAACGGGACTAGCGGGAGAGGGCGAGCAGTTCTTC
CASSSTGLAGEGEQFF